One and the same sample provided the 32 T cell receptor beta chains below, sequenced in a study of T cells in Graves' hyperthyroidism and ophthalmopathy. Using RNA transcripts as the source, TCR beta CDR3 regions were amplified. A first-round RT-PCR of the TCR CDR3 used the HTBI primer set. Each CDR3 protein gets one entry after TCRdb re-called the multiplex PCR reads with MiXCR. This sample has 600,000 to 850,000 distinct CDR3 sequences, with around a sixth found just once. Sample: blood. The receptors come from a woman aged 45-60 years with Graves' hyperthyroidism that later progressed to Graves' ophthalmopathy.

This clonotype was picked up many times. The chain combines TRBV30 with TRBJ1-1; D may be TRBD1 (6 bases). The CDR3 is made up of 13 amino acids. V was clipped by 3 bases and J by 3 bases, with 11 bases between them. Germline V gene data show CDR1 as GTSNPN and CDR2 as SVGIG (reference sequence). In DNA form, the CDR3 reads TGTGCCTGGAGGGACAGCCTTTACACTGAAGCTTTCTTT. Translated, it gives CAWRDSLYTEAFF.

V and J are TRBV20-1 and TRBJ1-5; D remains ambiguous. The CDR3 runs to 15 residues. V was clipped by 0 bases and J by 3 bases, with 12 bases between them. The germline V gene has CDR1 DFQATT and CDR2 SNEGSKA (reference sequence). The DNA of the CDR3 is TGCAGTGCTAGAGATCCCACTCGGCCCAATCAGCCCCAGCATTTT. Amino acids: CSARDPTRPNQPQHF.

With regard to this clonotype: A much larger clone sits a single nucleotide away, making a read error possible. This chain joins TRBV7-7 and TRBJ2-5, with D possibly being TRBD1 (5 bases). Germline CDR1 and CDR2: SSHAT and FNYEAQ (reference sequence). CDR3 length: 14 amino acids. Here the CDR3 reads CASSLTSGLETQYF. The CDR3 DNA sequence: TGTGCTAGCAGCTTAACTTCAGGGTTGGAGACCCAGTACTTC.

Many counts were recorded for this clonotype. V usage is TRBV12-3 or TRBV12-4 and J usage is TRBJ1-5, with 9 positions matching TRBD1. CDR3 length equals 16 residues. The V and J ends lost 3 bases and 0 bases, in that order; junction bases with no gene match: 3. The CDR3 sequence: CASSLGDRVSNQPQHF. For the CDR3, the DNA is TGTGCCAGCAGTTTGGGGGACAGGGTTAGCAATCAGCCCCAGCATTTT.

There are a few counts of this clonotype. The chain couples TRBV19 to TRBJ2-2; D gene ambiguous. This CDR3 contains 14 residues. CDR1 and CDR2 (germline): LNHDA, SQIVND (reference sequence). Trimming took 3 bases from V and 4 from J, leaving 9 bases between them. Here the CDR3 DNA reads TGTGCCAGTAGTATCAAGTATAGCACCGGGGAGCTGTTTTTT. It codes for CASSIKYSTGELFF.

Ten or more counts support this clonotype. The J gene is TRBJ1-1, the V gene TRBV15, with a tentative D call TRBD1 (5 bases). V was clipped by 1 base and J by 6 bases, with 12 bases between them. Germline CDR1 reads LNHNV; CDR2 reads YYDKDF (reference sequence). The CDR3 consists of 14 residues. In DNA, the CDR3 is TGTGCCACCAGCAGAGCTGACAGCGACGCTGAAGCTTTCTTT. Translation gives CATSRADSDAEAFF. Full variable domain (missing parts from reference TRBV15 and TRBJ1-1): DAMVIQNPRYQVTQFGKPVTLSCSQTLNHNVMYWYQQKSSQAPKLLFHYYDKDFNNEADTPDNFQSRRPNTSFCFLDIRSPGLGDTAMYLCATSRADSDAEAFFGQGTRLTVV.

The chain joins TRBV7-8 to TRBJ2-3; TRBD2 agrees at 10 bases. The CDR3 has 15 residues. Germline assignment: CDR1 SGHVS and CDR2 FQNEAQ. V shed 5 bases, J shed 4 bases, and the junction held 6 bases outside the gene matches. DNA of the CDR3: TGTGCCAGCAGCAAAACTAGCGGGGAGGCAGATACGCAGTATTTT. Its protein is CASSKTSGEADTQYF.

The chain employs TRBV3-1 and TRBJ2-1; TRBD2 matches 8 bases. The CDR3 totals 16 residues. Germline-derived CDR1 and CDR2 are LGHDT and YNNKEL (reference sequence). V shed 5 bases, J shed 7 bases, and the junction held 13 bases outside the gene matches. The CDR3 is CASSVYSGGIRNEQFF. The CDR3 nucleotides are TGTGCCAGCAGCGTATACAGCGGGGGAATCAGGAATGAGCAGTTCTTC.

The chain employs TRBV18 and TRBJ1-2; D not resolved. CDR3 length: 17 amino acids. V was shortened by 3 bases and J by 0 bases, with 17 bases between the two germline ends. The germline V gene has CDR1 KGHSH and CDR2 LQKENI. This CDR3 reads CASSPQLTGNANYGYTF. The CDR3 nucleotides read TGTGCCAGCTCACCGCAACTTACCGGGAATGCTAACTATGGCTACACCTTC.

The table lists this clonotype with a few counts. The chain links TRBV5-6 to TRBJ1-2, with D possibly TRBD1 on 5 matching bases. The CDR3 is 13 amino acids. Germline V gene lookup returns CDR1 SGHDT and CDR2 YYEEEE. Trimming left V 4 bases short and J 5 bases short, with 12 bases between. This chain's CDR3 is CASSLGRQYGYTF. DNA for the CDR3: TGTGCCAGCAGCCTGGGACGGCAGTATGGCTACACCTTC.

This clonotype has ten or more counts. The CDR3 sequence is CASGLNAGQTYNEQFF. The CDR3 DNA sequence: TGTGCTAGTGGTTTGAACGCGGGACAGACGTACAATGAGCAGTTCTTC. The V and J genes are TRBV12-5 and TRBJ2-1, with D perhaps matching TRBD1 (7 bases). Trimming left V 2 bases short and J 4 bases short, with 15 bases between. Germline V CDR1 and CDR2: LGHNT, FRNRAP. This CDR3 contains 16 residues.

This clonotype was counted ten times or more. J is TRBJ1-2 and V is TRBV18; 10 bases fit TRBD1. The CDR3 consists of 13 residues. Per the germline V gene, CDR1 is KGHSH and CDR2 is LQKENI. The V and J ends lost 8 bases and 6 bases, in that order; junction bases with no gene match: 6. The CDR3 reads CASSPGQGDGYTF. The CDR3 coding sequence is TGTGCCAGCAGTCCCGGACAGGGGGATGGCTACACCTTC.

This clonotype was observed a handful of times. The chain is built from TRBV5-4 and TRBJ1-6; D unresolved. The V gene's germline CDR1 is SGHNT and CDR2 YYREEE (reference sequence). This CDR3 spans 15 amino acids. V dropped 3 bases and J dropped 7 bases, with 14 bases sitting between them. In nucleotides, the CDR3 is TGTGCCAGCAGCTCGGCCAGGAATACAAATTCACCCCTCCACTTT. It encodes CASSSARNTNSPLHF.

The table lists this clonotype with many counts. CDR3 bases: TGCGCCAGCAGTCGAGGGACAGGAGCAGATACGCAGTATTTT. Encoded protein: CASSRGTGADTQYF. The rearrangement uses TRBV5-1 and TRBJ2-3; 8 bases match TRBD1. The trim removed 5 bases at V and 4 bases at J, leaving 6 bases unmatched. Germline lookup yields CDR1 SGHRS and CDR2 YFSETQ. This CDR3 has 14 residues.

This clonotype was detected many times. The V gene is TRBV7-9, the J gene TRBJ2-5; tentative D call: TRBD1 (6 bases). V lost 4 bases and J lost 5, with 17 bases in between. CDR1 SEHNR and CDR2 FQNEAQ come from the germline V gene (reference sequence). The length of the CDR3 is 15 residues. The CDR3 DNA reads TGTGCCAGCAGCTCGAGGAACAGGGTCGGGGAGACCCAGTACTTC. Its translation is CASSSRNRVGETQYF.

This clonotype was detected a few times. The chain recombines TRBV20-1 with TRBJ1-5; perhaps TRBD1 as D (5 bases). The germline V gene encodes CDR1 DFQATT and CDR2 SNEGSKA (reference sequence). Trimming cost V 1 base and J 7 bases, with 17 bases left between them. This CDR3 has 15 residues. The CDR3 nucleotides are TGCAGTGCTAGAGTGGAGGGGACGCTAAGGCAGCCCCAGCATTTT. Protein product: CSARVEGTLRQPQHF.

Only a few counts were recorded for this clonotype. The CDR3 bases are TGTGCCAGCAGTTACTGGGCGGGGGGGCCGCGCACCGGGGAGCTGTTTTTT. Translated, it gives CASSYWAGGPRTGELFF. The chain is built from TRBV6-2 or TRBV6-3 and TRBJ2-2, with 9 bases lining up with TRBD2. The ends lost 1 base at V and 4 bases at J; junction bases unmatched: 7. The germline V gene encodes CDR1 MNHEY and CDR2 SVGEGT. CDR3 length equals 17 residues.

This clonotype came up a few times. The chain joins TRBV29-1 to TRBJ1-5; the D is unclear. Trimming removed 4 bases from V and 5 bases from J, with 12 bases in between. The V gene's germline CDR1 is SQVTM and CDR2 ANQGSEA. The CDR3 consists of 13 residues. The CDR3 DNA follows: TGCAGCGTTGGATTCAGTGGGGATCAGCCCCAGCATTTT. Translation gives CSVGFSGDQPQHF.

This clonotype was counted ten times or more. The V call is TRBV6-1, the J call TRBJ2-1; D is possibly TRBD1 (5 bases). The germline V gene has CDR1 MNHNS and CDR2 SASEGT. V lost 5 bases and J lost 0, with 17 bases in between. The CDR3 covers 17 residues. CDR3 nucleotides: TGTGCCAGCAGTCCATATCACAGGACCCTCTCCTACAATGAGCAGTTCTTC. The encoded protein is CASSPYHRTLSYNEQFF.

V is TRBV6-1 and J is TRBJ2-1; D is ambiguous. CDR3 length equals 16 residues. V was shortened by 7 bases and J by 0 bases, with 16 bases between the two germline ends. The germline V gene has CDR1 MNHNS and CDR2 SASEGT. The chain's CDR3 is CASTQDPKNSYNEQFF. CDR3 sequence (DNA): TGTGCCAGCACCCAAGACCCGAAGAACTCCTACAATGAGCAGTTCTTC.

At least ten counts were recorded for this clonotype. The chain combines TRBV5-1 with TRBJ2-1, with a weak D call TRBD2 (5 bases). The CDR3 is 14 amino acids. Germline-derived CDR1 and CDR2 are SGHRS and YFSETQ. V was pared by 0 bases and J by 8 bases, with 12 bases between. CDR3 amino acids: CASSLEGTGDEQFF. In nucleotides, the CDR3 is TGCGCCAGCAGCTTGGAGGGAACCGGGGATGAGCAGTTCTTC.

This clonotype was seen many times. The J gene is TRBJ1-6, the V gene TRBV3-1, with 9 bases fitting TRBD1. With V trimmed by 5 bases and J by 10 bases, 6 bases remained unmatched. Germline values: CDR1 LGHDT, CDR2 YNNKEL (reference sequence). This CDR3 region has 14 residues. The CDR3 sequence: CASSLRQGGSPLHF. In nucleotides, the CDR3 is TGTGCCAGCAGCTTACGACAGGGGGGATCACCCCTCCACTTT. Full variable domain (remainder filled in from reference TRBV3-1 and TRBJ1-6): DTAVSQTPKYLVTQMGNDKSIKCEQNLGHDTMYWYKQDSKKFLKIMFSYNNKELIINETVPNRFSPKSPDKAHLNLHINSLELGDSAVYFCASSLRQGGSPLHFGNGTRLTVT.

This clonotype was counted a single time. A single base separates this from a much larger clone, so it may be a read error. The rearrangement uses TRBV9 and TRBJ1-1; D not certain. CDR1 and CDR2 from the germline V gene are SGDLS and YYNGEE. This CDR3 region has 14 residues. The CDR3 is CANSVGPPDTEAFF. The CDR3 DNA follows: TGTGCCAACAGCGTAGGCCCGCCCGACACTGAAGCTTTCTTT.

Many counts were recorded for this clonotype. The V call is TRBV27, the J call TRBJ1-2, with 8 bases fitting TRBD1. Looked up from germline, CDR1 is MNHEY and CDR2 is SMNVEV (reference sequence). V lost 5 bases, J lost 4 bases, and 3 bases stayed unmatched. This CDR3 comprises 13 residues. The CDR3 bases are TGTGCCAGCAGTATAACAGGGGGCTATGGCTACACCTTC. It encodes CASSITGGYGYTF.

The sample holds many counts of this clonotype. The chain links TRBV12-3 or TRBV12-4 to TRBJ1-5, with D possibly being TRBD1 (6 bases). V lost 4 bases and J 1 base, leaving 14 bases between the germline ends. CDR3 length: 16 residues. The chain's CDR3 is CASSWGGAASNQPQHF. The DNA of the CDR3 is TGTGCCAGCAGTTGGGGGGGGGCCGCAAGCAATCAGCCCCAGCATTTT.

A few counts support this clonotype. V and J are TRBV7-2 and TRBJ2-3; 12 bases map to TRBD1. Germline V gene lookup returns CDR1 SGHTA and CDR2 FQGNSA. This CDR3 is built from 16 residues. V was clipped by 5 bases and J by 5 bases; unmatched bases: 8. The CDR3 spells CASSPGTGGTVDTQYF. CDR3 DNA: TGTGCCAGCAGCCCAGGGACAGGGGGCACGGTAGATACGCAGTATTTT.

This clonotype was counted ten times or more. CDR3 sequence reads: CASSYVTGNSPLHF. The CDR3 DNA is TGTGCCAGCAGTTACGTTACTGGGAATTCACCCCTCCACTTT. The chain couples TRBV6-5 to TRBJ1-6; no clear D gene. The CDR3 loop spans 14 amino acids. Trimming removed 2 bases from V and 7 bases from J, with 9 bases in between. CDR1 is MNHEY and CDR2 is SVGAGI in the germline V gene.

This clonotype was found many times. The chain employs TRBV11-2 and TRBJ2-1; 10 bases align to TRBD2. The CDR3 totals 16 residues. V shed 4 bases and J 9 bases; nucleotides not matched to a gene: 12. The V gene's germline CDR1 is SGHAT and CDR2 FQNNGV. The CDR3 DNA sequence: TGTGCCAGCAGCTCCCGGACTAGCGGAGGGCCCAGTGAGCAGTTCTTC. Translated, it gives CASSSRTSGGPSEQFF.

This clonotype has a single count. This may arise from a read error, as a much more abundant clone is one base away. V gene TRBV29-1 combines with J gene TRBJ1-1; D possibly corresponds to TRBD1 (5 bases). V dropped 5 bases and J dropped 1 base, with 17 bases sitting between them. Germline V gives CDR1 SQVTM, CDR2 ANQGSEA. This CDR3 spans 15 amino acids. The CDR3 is CSVLAQRTSNTEAFF. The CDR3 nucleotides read TGCAGCGTTCTCGCTCAACGGACATCGAACACTGAAGCTTTCTTT. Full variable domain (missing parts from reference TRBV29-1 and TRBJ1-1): SAVISQKPSRDICQRGTSLTIQCQVDSQVTMMFWYRQQPGQSLTLIATANQGSEATYESGFVIDKFPISRPNLTFSTLTVSNMSPEDSSIYLCSVLAQRTSNTEAFFGQGTRLTVV.

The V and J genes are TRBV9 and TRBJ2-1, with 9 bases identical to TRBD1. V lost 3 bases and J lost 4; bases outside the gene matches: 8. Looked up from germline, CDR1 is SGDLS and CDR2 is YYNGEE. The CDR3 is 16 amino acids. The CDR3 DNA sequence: TGTGCCAGCAGCGCAGAACCGGGACAGGGTTACAATGAGCAGTTCTTC. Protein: CASSAEPGQGYNEQFF.

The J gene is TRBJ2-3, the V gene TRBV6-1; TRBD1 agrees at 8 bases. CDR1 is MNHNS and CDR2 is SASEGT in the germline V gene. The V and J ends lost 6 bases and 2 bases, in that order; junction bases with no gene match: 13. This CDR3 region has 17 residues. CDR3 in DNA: TGTGCCAGCAGATACAGCACCGGGACAGGAGTCACAGATACGCAGTATTTT. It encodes CASRYSTGTGVTDTQYF.

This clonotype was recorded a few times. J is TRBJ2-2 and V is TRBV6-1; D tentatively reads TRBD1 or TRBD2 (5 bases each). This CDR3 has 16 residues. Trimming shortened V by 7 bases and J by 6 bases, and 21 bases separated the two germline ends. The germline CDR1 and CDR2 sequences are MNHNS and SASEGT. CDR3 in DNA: TGTGCCAGCACCTCCCCCGGGACGGTACATTCCGGGGAGCTGTTTTTT. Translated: CASTSPGTVHSGELFF.